A selection of T cell receptor beta chains follows, all from one sample in a study of blood T cell repertoires in COVID-19. Sequencing was performed with immunoSEQ multiplex PCR; in TCRdb, only in-frame clones are kept and a portion is missing. The table includes approximately 350,000 clones, 89% detected once. The sequenced material came from peripheral blood. These receptors were collected from a man aged 35-49 years with acute or convalescent COVID-19. The CDR3 runs from the conserved cysteine through the conserved F or W. The order of the fields is J gene, V gene, D gene, clone size, CDR3 DNA, CDR3 protein. A D gene is named only where the DNA matches it firmly. A clone size is listed for some rows: how often the clone was seen (once, few, many), or a class if it is expanded.

>TRBJ1-2|TRBV6-5|NA|NA
TGTGCCAGCAGTTACGGATCGGAGGGCTATGGCTACACCTTC
CASSYGSEGYGYTF
>TRBJ2-1|TRBV11-3|TRBD2|NA
TGTGCCAGCAGCTTAGACCACCCTTGGGGGGGGTCGAAGAATGAGCAGTTCTTC
CASSLDHPWGGSKNEQFF
>TRBJ2-1|TRBV29-1|NA|NA
TGCAATTGTAGGAGGGGGCACCTCTACAGCTCCTACAATGAGCAGTTCTTC
CNCRRGHLYSSYNEQFF
>TRBJ2-1|TRBV30|NA|NA
TGTGCCTGGAGTGTACTAAGCGGAATTTACAATGAGCAGTTCTTC
CAWSVLSGIYNEQFF
>TRBJ2-2|TRBV2|TRBD2|once
TGTGCCAGCGGGGGGCAAGCGGGAGGGCCCTCTATAACCGGGGAGCTGTTTTTT
CASGGQAGGPSITGELFF
>TRBJ1-4|TRBV5-5|NA|NA
TGTGCCAGCAGCTCCACAGGGCCGTCTAATGAAAAACTGTTTTTT
CASSSTGPSNEKLFF
>TRBJ1-1|TRBV27|TRBD1|NA
TGTGCCAGCAGAAAACAGGGGGGAACTGAAGCTTTCTTT
CASRKQGGTEAFF
>TRBJ1-1|TRBV5-6|NA|NA
TGTGCCAGCAGCTTGGGGCGGGACGGAGGGAACACTGAAGCTTTCTTT
CASSLGRDGGNTEAFF
>TRBJ1-6|TRBV6-5|TRBD1|once
TGTGCCAGCAAATTTCCGGGACAGGGCGGTTCACCCCTCCACTTT
CASKFPGQGGSPLHF
>TRBJ2-7|TRBV6-5|NA|NA
TGTGCCACCAATGGGGGCGGACCCTACGAGCAGTACTTC
CATNGGGPYEQYF
>TRBJ2-1|TRBV7-7|NA|once
TGTGCTAGCAGCCTAGGGGTTTGGAGCTCCTACAATGAGCAGTTCTTC
CASSLGVWSSYNEQFF
>TRBJ2-5|TRBV24-1|TRBD1|NA
TGTGCCACCAGTGGTGGCAGGGGGATCGAAGAGACCCAGTACTTC
CATSGGRGIEETQYF
>TRBJ1-2|TRBV12-3/TRBV12-4|NA|NA
TGTGCCAGCAGTGAAACAAGATATGGCTACACCTTC
CASSETRYGYTF
>TRBJ2-7|TRBV30|NA|NA
TGTGCCTGGAGTGTACGCAGTTACGAGCAGTACTTC
CAWSVRSYEQYF
>TRBJ2-1|TRBV7-6|NA|NA
TGTGCCAGCAGCTTAGGGGCTGGCGATTGGCAGTTCTTC
CASSLGAGDWQFF
>TRBJ1-2|TRBV14|NA|NA
TGTGCCAGCAGCCAAGGTGGGGCCATTTCAACCTATGGCTACACCTTC
CASSQGGAISTYGYTF
>TRBJ1-5|TRBV7-3|NA|NA
TGTGCCAGCAGTGGGGGAGGGGGACAGCCCCAGCATTTT
CASSGGGGQPQHF
>TRBJ2-5|TRBV2|NA|NA
TGTGCCAGCACGGGGGACCACCAAGAGACCCAGTACTTC
CASTGDHQETQYF
>TRBJ2-3|TRBV5-5|NA|NA
TGTGCCAGCAGCCGAACTACGGGGAGAAAAGATACGCAGTATTTT
CASSRTTGRKDTQYF
>TRBJ1-6|TRBV6-6|NA|once
TGTGCCAGCAGTTACTCAAGGCCCCCGGCGGGTTCACCCCTCCACTTT
CASSYSRPPAGSPLHF
>TRBJ1-5|TRBV28|TRBD1|NA
TGTGCCAGCCGACGGGACAGGGGCAATCAGCCCCAGCATTTT
CASRRDRGNQPQHF
>TRBJ2-1|TRBV10-2|NA|NA
TGCGCCAGCAGTGAGTCTACCAGGGGCAATGAGCAGTTCTTC
CASSESTRGNEQFF
>TRBJ2-7|TRBV6-6|NA|once
TGTGCCAGCAGGCGCCCCGATTTAGACGAGCAGTACTTC
CASRRPDLDEQYF
>TRBJ2-5|TRBV2|NA|NA
TGTGCCAGCACCGAAAGCGGACAGACAAAGCAAGAGACCCAGTACTTC
CASTESGQTKQETQYF
>TRBJ1-2|TRBV2|NA|NA
TGTGCCAGCAGTGGGCAGGGGCTAGGCTACACCTTC
CASSGQGLGYTF
>TRBJ2-1|TRBV11-3|TRBD1|once
TGTGCCAGCAGCTTCAGCCCGGGACAGGGGGCGAATGAGCAGTTCTTC
CASSFSPGQGANEQFF
>TRBJ2-2|TRBV29-1|TRBD1|NA
TGCAGCGTTGGAGGGGGCCAAAACACCGGGGAGCTGTTTTTT
CSVGGGQNTGELFF
>TRBJ2-3|TRBV28|TRBD2|NA
TGTGCCAGCAGGTTTGTGCTAGCGGGATCCACAGATACGCAGTATTTT
CASRFVLAGSTDTQYF